The present entry profiles one T cell receptor (beta chain) with its context. V lost 4 bases, J lost 5 bases, and 14 bases lay in between. Germline CDR1 is MDHEN and CDR2 is SYDVKM. CDR3 size: 15 residues. The data belong to a study of PD-1 blockade in classical Hodgkin lymphoma. Time point given: cycle 4 day 1 (C4D1), after less than 7 weeks of nivolumab. All patients experienced relapse after autologous stem cell transplantation, and brentuximab vedotin exposure was variable. Purified CD4+ T cells were obtained from thawed PBMCs through magnetic negative selection. TCRdb keeps only in-frame clones here, not all; method: immunoSEQ multiplex PCR. Among roughly 32,000 clones listed, around 90% were seen once.

This sequence joins TRBV28 and TRBJ2-2, with D possibly called TRBD1 or TRBD2 (5 bases each). This material consisted of CD4+ T cells from blood, taken before the fourth cycle of nivolumab. The clonotype comes from a human donor with classical Hodgkin lymphoma. This chain's CDR3 is CASSSGQVGTGELFF. CDR3 bases: TGTGCCAGCAGTTCGGGGCAGGTCGGGACCGGGGAGCTGTTTTTT. Together with reference TRBV28 and TRBJ2-2, the CDR3 gives the full variable domain: DVKVTQSSRYLVKRTGEKVFLECVQDMDHENMFWYRQDPGLGLRLIYFSYDVKMKEKGDIPEGYSVSREKKERFSLILESASTNQTSMYLCASSSGQVGTGELFFGEGSRLTVL.